A single sample gave rise to the 31 T cell receptor beta chains below, sequenced in a study of cytomegalovirus exposure and HLA in healthy donors (TCRdb year 2017). The library was built by means of the immunoSEQ multiplex PCR assay. TCRdb obtained this table from immuneACCESS and retained in-frame rearrangements with V and J assigned. These tables miss some clones; where compared with another copy, unresolved V genes account for less than half of the shortfall, and the remainder is unexplained. The sample yields 55,000 to 65,000 clones; around nine tenths were counted once. The ten largest clonotypes hold about 0.95% of the sample. Sequenced material: PBMCs. These receptors were obtained from a man between 18 and 35 years old in good health and CMV-seronegative.

The CDR3 spells CASSFYGKAVEQYF. Here the CDR3 DNA reads TGTGCCAGCAGCTTCTACGGGAAGGCGGTCGAGCAGTACTTC. The chain recombines TRBV5-6 with TRBJ2-7; possible D gene TRBD2, 5 bases. The CDR3 covers 14 residues. Germline V gene lookup returns CDR1 SGHDT and CDR2 YYEEEE. With 2 bases removed from V and 6 bases from J, the gap between germline ends came to 15 bases.

The chain joins TRBV19 to TRBJ2-1, with a tentative D call TRBD1 (5 bases). V lost 4 bases and J lost 5, with 18 bases in between. Germline V gene lookup returns CDR1 LNHDA and CDR2 SQIVND (reference sequence). CDR3 length: 16 amino acids. For the CDR3, the DNA is TGTGCCAGTAGTAATTGGGGCGGTCGAGCAAACAATGAGCAGTTCTTC. It encodes CASSNWGGRANNEQFF.

This chain joins TRBV4-1 and TRBJ2-7, with 7 nucleotides matching TRBD1. The V gene's germline CDR1 is MGHRA and CDR2 YSYEKL. This CDR3 has 14 residues. J was trimmed by 3 bases and V by 4 bases; bases with no gene match: 6. CDR3 sequence: CASSRGTAVYEQYF. In DNA, the CDR3 is TGCGCCAGCAGCCGAGGGACAGCCGTCTACGAGCAGTACTTC.

This sequence joins TRBV5-5 and TRBJ2-5; no reliable D call. This CDR3 contains 13 residues. V lost 4 bases to trimming and J lost 5 bases, with 12 bases between them. Per germline, CDR1 SGHKS and CDR2 YYEKEE (reference sequence). DNA of the CDR3: TGTGCCAGCAGCAGGTGGTTCGGGGAGACCCAGTACTTC. Its translation: CASSRWFGETQYF.

The chain combines TRBV15 with TRBJ1-4; 7 nucleotides align to TRBD1. With V trimmed by 0 bases and J by 8 bases, 6 bases remained unmatched. The V gene's germline CDR1 is LNHNV and CDR2 YYDKDF (reference sequence). This CDR3 has 15 amino acids. The CDR3 loop reads CATSRDSGGAEKLFF. Here the CDR3 DNA reads TGTGCCACCAGCAGAGACTCAGGGGGAGCCGAAAAACTGTTTTTT.

The CDR3 DNA follows: TGTGCCAGCAGCAAAGAACACTTTGGGCAGCGGGAGGTAAGTAATGAGCAGTTCTTC. This encodes CASSKEHFGQREVSNEQFF. V is TRBV21-1 and J is TRBJ2-1; the tabulated D call, TRBD2, remains unverified against the DNA. TRBV21-1 is a listed pseudogene. The CDR3 consists of 19 residues.

The V gene is TRBV7-2, the J gene TRBJ2-3, with unresolved D. This CDR3 has 16 residues. The V end was cut by 2 bases, the J end by 2 bases, with 14 bases between. The germline V gene encodes CDR1 SGHTA and CDR2 FQGNSA. The CDR3 spells CASSLRLARHTDTQYF. The DNA for the CDR3 is TGTGCCAGCAGCTTAAGGTTGGCACGACACACAGATACGCAGTATTTT.

The rearrangement links TRBV19 to TRBJ2-2, with TRBD1 matching over 9 bases. CDR3 length: 15 amino acids. The germline V gene encodes CDR1 LNHDA and CDR2 SQIVND (reference sequence). Trimming cost V 1 base and J 9 bases; bases outside gene matches: 6. CDR3 in DNA: TGTGCCAGTAGTATAGTAGGGACAGGGAACCGGGAGCTGTTTTTT. Translated: CASSIVGTGNRELFF.

V usage is TRBV19 and J usage is TRBJ1-5; D is unresolved. The CDR3 loop spans 15 amino acids. Deletions cut 8 bases from V and 3 bases from J, with 17 bases between. The germline V gene has CDR1 LNHDA and CDR2 SQIVND (reference sequence). Written as DNA, the CDR3 is TGTGCCAGTCGTCGTTCGGGGAGGAACAATCAGCCCCAGCATTTT. Its protein is CASRRSGRNNQPQHF.

This clone was seen only once. The V and J genes are TRBV18 and TRBJ1-4; a possible D gene is TRBD1 (5 bases). V was trimmed by 2 bases and J by 3 bases, leaving 16 bases between them. This CDR3 region has 17 residues. Germline CDR1 reads KGHSH; CDR2 reads LQKENI. CDR3 protein: CASSPFDIRGANEKLFF. CDR3 DNA sequence: TGTGCCAGCTCACCATTTGACATCCGGGGGGCTAATGAAAAACTGTTTTTT.

This clone was counted a single time. V and J are TRBV27 and TRBJ1-5, with D unclear. The CDR3 is 14 amino acids. CDR1 MNHEY and CDR2 SMNVEV come from the germline V gene (reference sequence). V was clipped by 5 bases and J by 0 bases, with 8 bases between them. In DNA form, the CDR3 reads TGTGCCAGCAGTATCAGTTATAGCAATCAGCCCCAGCATTTT. Amino acid sequence: CASSISYSNQPQHF.

This chain links TRBV28 with TRBJ2-1; D might be TRBD2 (6 bases). This CDR3 has 14 residues. Trimming removed 1 base at V and 7 bases at J, with 11 bases between. Germline-derived CDR1 and CDR2 are MDHEN and SYDVKM. In DNA, the CDR3 is TGTGCCAGCAGTTTATCGGCAGGGAGGAATGAGCAGTTCTTC. Protein product: CASSLSAGRNEQFF.

This rearrangement joins TRBV18 to TRBJ2-2; a possible D gene is TRBD2 (5 bases). V was shortened by 4 bases and J by 4 bases, with 13 bases between the two germline ends. Germline lookup yields CDR1 KGHSH and CDR2 LQKENI. This CDR3 region has 15 residues. In DNA form, the CDR3 reads TGTGCCAGCTCACGGCCGGGAACCATCACCGGGGAGCTGTTTTTT. It yields the protein CASSRPGTITGELFF. The entire variable domain, with the rest obtained from reference TRBV18 and TRBJ2-2, is as follows: NAGVMQNPRHLVRRRGQEARLRCSPMKGHSHVYWYRQLPEEGLKFMVYLQKENIIDESGMPKERFSAEFPKEGPSILRIQQVVRGDSAAYFCASSRPGTITGELFFGEGSRLTVL.

The gene calls are TRBV7-2 and TRBJ1-1, with 9 bases that match TRBD1. Per germline, CDR1 SGHTA and CDR2 FQGNSA. Trimming cost V 5 bases and J 5 bases; bases outside gene matches: 6. This CDR3 is built from 14 residues. The CDR3 bases are TGTGCCAGCAGCGCCCGACAGGGGGGGACTGAAGCTTTCTTT. As protein: CASSARQGGTEAFF.

This rearrangement joins TRBV5-4 to TRBJ2-1; 7 nucleotides line up with TRBD1. V dropped 3 bases and J dropped 4; count of bases not matched to a gene: 7. This CDR3 is built from 15 residues. Germline assignment: CDR1 SGHNT and CDR2 YYREEE (reference sequence). DNA for the CDR3: TGTGCCAGCAGCTCGAGCACACAGGGGTACAATGAGCAGTTCTTC. Its protein product is CASSSSTQGYNEQFF. The variable domain in full, completed from reference TRBV5-4 and TRBJ2-1, reads ETGVTQSPTHLIKTRGQQVTLRCSSQSGHNTVSWYQQALGQGPQFIFQYYREEENGRGNFPPRFSGLQFPNYSSELNVNALELDDSALYLCASSSSTQGYNEQFFGPGTRLTVL.

The chain couples TRBV19 to TRBJ2-3, with TRBD2 matching 8 bases. CDR1 is LNHDA and CDR2 is SQIVND in the germline V gene (reference sequence). This CDR3 is built from 15 residues. Trimming at V came to 8 bases and at J to 2 bases, leaving 9 bases not matched to a gene. The CDR3 DNA sequence: TGTGCCAGTGACCCGGGACTAGGTCTCACAGATACGCAGTATTTT. This sequence encodes CASDPGLGLTDTQYF. The whole variable domain, filled in from reference TRBV19 and TRBJ2-3, reads DGGITQSPKYLFRKEGQNVTLSCEQNLNHDAMYWYRQDPGQGLRLIYYSQIVNDFQKGDIAEGYSVSREKKESFPLTVTSAQKNPTAFYLCASDPGLGLTDTQYFGPGTRLTVL.

The chain is built from TRBV6-5 and TRBJ2-5; TRBD1 matches 7 bases. With 5 bases clipped from V and 5 bases from J, the junction kept 8 bases outside the gene matches. CDR1 and CDR2 (germline): MNHEY, SVGAGI. CDR3 length: 14 residues. For the CDR3, the DNA is TGTGCCAGCAGTCCGACAGGGCCCCATGAGACCCAGTACTTC. Protein product: CASSPTGPHETQYF.

The chain is built from TRBV15 and TRBJ2-3; weak D call: TRBD1 (6 bases). V was pared by 4 bases and J by 2 bases, with 16 bases between. CDR3 length: 16 residues. From germline, CDR1 is LNHNV and CDR2 YYDKDF (reference sequence). The chain's CDR3 is CATSTLGDRHTDTQYF. The CDR3 bases are TGTGCCACCAGCACCCTTGGTGACAGGCACACAGATACGCAGTATTTT.

V is TRBV5-1 and J is TRBJ1-3; 7 bases agree with TRBD1. CDR1 is SGHRS and CDR2 is YFSETQ in the germline V gene. The CDR3 has 15 residues. V shed 4 bases, J shed 0 bases, and the junction held 4 bases outside the gene matches. DNA of the CDR3: TGCGCCAGCAGCGCGGGACAGAGCTCTGGAAACACCATATATTTT. This gives the protein CASSAGQSSGNTIYF.

The V and J genes are TRBV9 and TRBJ1-2, with TRBD1 matching 8 bases. Germline CDR1 SGDLS, CDR2 YYNGEE. The CDR3 extends over 13 amino acids. Trimming cost V 3 bases and J 6 bases; bases outside gene matches: 4. The CDR3 loop is CASSAGQGDGYTF. The CDR3 DNA reads TGTGCCAGCAGCGCTGGACAGGGAGATGGCTACACCTTC.

The chain recombines TRBV6-5 with TRBJ2-5; 7 nucleotides align to TRBD1. Looked up from germline, CDR1 is MNHEY and CDR2 is SVGAGI. The CDR3 has 14 amino acids. J lost 2 bases, V lost 5 bases, and 5 bases had no gene match. This CDR3 reads CASSRQGTQETQYF. The CDR3 region has the DNA TGTGCCAGCAGTCGACAGGGAACTCAAGAGACCCAGTACTTC.

The chain uses TRBV2 and TRBJ2-5, with 9 bases lining up with TRBD2. The CDR3 loop spans 16 amino acids. CDR1 SNHLY and CDR2 FYNNEI come from the germline V gene. V shed 6 bases, J shed 0 bases, and the junction held 8 bases outside the gene matches. The CDR3 loop is CASSPGAGGNQETQYF. CDR3 nucleotide sequence: TGTGCCAGCAGCCCGGGGGCGGGAGGGAACCAAGAGACCCAGTACTTC.

This clone appeared once. The CDR3 reads CASSPSTSWYQETQYF. CDR3 in DNA: TGTGCCAGTAGCCCTTCGACAAGCTGGTACCAAGAGACCCAGTACTTC. The chain employs TRBV19 and TRBJ2-5; the D is unclear. V lost 6 bases, J lost 0 bases, and 17 bases lay in between. Germline CDR1 is LNHDA and CDR2 is SQIVND (reference sequence). There are 16 residues in the CDR3.

The chain has TRBV10-3 and TRBJ2-5; no clear D gene. The CDR3 is made up of 13 amino acids. The germline V gene encodes CDR1 ENHRY and CDR2 SYGVKD. Trimming shortened V by 2 bases and J by 7 bases, and 11 bases separated the two germline ends. The CDR3 sequence: CAISEEVTGTQYF. CDR3 nucleotides: TGTGCCATCAGTGAGGAGGTGACCGGGACCCAGTACTTC.

The CDR3 coding sequence is TGTGCCAGCAGCGGTCGACAGGGGGCGACCCACAATGAGCAGTTCTTC. This translates into CASSGRQGATHNEQFF. The chain recombines TRBV7-9 with TRBJ2-1, with 10 bases lining up with TRBD1. V shed 5 bases and J 5 bases; nucleotides not matched to a gene: 9. The CDR3 runs 16 residues. The germline gives CDR1 SEHNR, CDR2 FQNEAQ (reference sequence).

The V call is TRBV11-2, the J call TRBJ2-3, with 15 nucleotides matching TRBD2. Germline V lookup: CDR1 SGHAT, CDR2 FQNNGV. This CDR3 has 17 amino acids. V lost 5 bases and J lost 4; bases outside the gene matches: 7. The CDR3 here is CASSPGTSGRNPDTQYF. DNA for the CDR3: TGTGCCAGCAGCCCTGGGACTAGCGGGAGGAATCCAGATACGCAGTATTTT.

This chain links TRBV5-8 with TRBJ2-1, with a possible D match to TRBD2 (5 bases). The germline gives CDR1 SGHTS, CDR2 YDEGEE. The length of the CDR3 is 15 residues. V was cut by 0 bases and J by 1 base, with 8 bases left in between. CDR3 sequence: CASSLGGGSYNEQFF. The CDR3 nucleotides are TGTGCCAGCAGCTTGGGAGGCGGGTCCTACAATGAGCAGTTCTTC.

V usage is TRBV2 and J usage is TRBJ2-3, with TRBD1 as a possible D gene (5 bases). This CDR3 contains 14 residues. Germline V gene sequence: CDR1 SNHLY, CDR2 FYNNEI. V lost 7 bases, J lost 3 bases, and 14 bases lay in between. This chain's CDR3 is CASKKGAETDTQYF. For the CDR3, the DNA is TGTGCCAGCAAAAAAGGGGCGGAGACAGATACGCAGTATTTT.

V is TRBV28 and J is TRBJ1-2; D call uncertain. The CDR3 runs to 17 residues. Germline values: CDR1 MDHEN, CDR2 SYDVKM. The germline V and J ends were trimmed by 1 base and 5 bases, with 20 bases remaining between them. The CDR3 DNA sequence: TGTGCCAGCAGTTTATTTATTGCTGCGTGGCGGAGATATGGCTACACCTTC. This gives the protein CASSLFIAAWRRYGYTF.

The chain combines TRBV7-8 with TRBJ2-1, with 8 positions matching TRBD2. CDR3 length: 15 residues. The V segment lost 2 bases and the J segment 4 bases; nucleotides outside the gene matches: 4. Per germline, CDR1 SGHVS and CDR2 FQNEAQ. The CDR3 region has the DNA TGTGCCAGCAGCTTATATAGCGGGACTTACAATGAGCAGTTCTTC. As protein: CASSLYSGTYNEQFF.

The V and J genes are TRBV6-6 and TRBJ2-7; D might be TRBD1 (6 bases). Trimming shortened V by 4 bases and J by 2 bases, and 12 bases separated the two germline ends. The germline CDR1 and CDR2 sequences are MNHNY and SVGAGI (reference sequence). The CDR3 has 14 amino acids. The CDR3 nucleotides read TGTGCCAGCAGTTCCGCGGACAGACCCTACGAGCAGTACTTC. Translation gives CASSSADRPYEQYF.